This TCR beta chain came from a study of blood T cell repertoires in COVID-19. Study information: Italy, Spain and the United States were the sources of the convalescent and acute COVID-19 samples.

Per the original data handling: Cell counts per sample came from amplifying reference gene primers. Clones were sequenced by immunoSEQ multiplex PCR, and TCRdb holds only the in-frame ones, with some missing. V and J calls and clone size are those listed in that table; D and trimming were worked out from the DNA. Among around 310,000 clones listed, about 87% were seen once. V was clipped by 5 bases and J by 0 bases; unmatched bases: 4. This CDR3 spans 15 amino acids. The germline gives CDR1 MDHEN, CDR2 SYDVKM. Recruitment covered about two dozen US areas and drew participants whose ages spanned roughly 18 to 95 years. Donors of Cohort 3 who recovered were those that had two negative PCRs, clearance, or symptom resolution. Note on this clone: Other DNA sequences from this sample encode an identical CDR3 as well.

The gene calls are TRBV28 and TRBJ1-5, with 7 bases that match TRBD1. The origin of this receptor is a man aged 25-45 years who had recovered from COVID-19. Specimen: PBMCs or T cells enriched from blood (not recorded which). The CDR3 region has the DNA TGTGCCAGCAGTCCCAGGGGGTATAGCAATCAGCCCCAGCATTTT. It is translated as CASSPRGYSNQPQHF.